This T cell receptor (beta chain) was found in a study of immune cell composition in non-small cell lung cancer. Sequencing was performed with immunoSEQ multiplex PCR; in TCRdb, only in-frame clones are kept and a portion is missing. This table holds over a thousand clones, 88% found once. The germline CDR1 and CDR2 sequences are MNHNS and SASEGT. The length of the CDR3 is 13 residues. The ends were cut back, 5 bases at V and 5 bases at J, with 13 bases in the middle. The sequence came from a human donor with non-small cell lung cancer. The rearrangement links TRBV6-1 to TRBJ2-7; TRBD2 might be the D (6 bases). The sample consisted of lung tumor tissue. CDR3 DNA: TGTGCCAGCAGTCTACGGGAGATCCACGAGCAGTACTTC. The encoded protein is CASSLREIHEQYF.